Presented here are 31 T cell receptor beta chains from one specimen sequenced in a study of OX40 agonist ivuxolimab in advanced cancers. Measured with immunoSEQ multiplex PCR; TCRdb has only the in-frame clones, and not every one. This repertoire shows 75,000 to 95,000 clones, more than 80% found once; its top ten account for roughly 0.5%. The material sequenced was CD4+ or CD8+ T cells sorted from blood, taken in a trial of the OX40 agonist ivuxolimab. These receptors were collected from an adult with an advanced solid tumor such as melanoma, head and neck, liver or kidney cancer.

This sequence joins TRBV30 and TRBJ1-6; D is unresolved. The CDR3 consists of 13 residues. Trimming shortened V by 2 bases and J by 7 bases, and 9 bases separated the two germline ends. The germline CDR1 and CDR2 sequences are GTSNPN and SVGIG (reference sequence). The CDR3 sequence: CAWSFVGNSPLHF. The CDR3 DNA reads as TGTGCCTGGAGTTTCGTTGGAAATTCACCCCTCCACTTT.

The rearrangement joins TRBV9 to TRBJ2-7; D not certain. This CDR3 has 13 amino acids. Trimming pared 0 bases from V and 0 bases from J, leaving 4 bases between. Germline V gene sequence: CDR1 SGDLS, CDR2 YYNGEE. CDR3 region: CASSVGPSYEQYF. The CDR3 bases are TGTGCCAGCAGCGTAGGACCCTCCTACGAGCAGTACTTC.

The V gene is TRBV28, the J gene TRBJ2-1; D is unclear. CDR3 size: 15 residues. Trimming took off 6 bases at V and 3 bases at J, with 15 bases between the two ends. The germline V gene has CDR1 MDHEN and CDR2 SYDVKM. The CDR3 here is CASRPTSYNYNEQFF. CDR3 sequence (DNA): TGTGCCAGCAGACCGACCTCCTACAACTACAATGAGCAGTTCTTC.

V and J are TRBV28 and TRBJ2-3; 9 nucleotides align to TRBD1. The germline CDR1 and CDR2 sequences are MDHEN and SYDVKM. This CDR3 is 16 amino acids long. The J segment lost 2 bases and the V segment lost 3 bases, leaving 6 bases of the junction unmatched. CDR3 residues: CASSLSGQGTTDTQYF. CDR3 nucleotides: TGTGCCAGCAGTTTGTCGGGACAGGGCACCACAGATACGCAGTATTTT.

CDR3 residues: CASSFRETQYF. CDR3 DNA sequence: TGTGCCAGCAGCTTCAGGGAGACCCAGTACTTC. The genes are TRBV7-2 and TRBJ2-5; D is ambiguous. The V gene's germline CDR1 is SGHTA and CDR2 FQGNSA. The CDR3 has 11 residues. Trimming removed 3 bases at V and 5 bases at J, with 4 bases between.

The rearrangement links TRBV7-6 to TRBJ2-1; D is unclear. Germline CDR1 SGHVS, CDR2 FNYEAQ. The CDR3 has 16 amino acids. V was clipped by 5 bases and J by 5 bases, with 19 bases between them. The CDR3 nucleotides read TGTGCCAGCAGCCCGCGACCAGGCCAGAGCAACAATGAGCAGTTCTTC. Translating gives CASSPRPGQSNNEQFF.

This clone was counted only a few times. This chain joins TRBV2 and TRBJ2-3; D is uncertain. CDR1 is SNHLY, CDR2 FYNNEI, per germline. There are 14 residues in the CDR3. Trimming left V 1 base short and J 3 bases short, with 8 bases between. The CDR3 sequence is CASSEVSLTDTQYF. CDR3 coding DNA: TGTGCCAGCAGTGAAGTGAGCCTGACAGATACGCAGTATTTT.

The CDR3: CASRSPDGTSGKRGPDTQYF. CDR3 DNA sequence: TGTGCCAGTAGAAGTCCGGATGGGACTAGCGGTAAAAGGGGGCCAGATACGCAGTATTTT. This chain links TRBV19 with TRBJ2-3, with 11 nucleotides matching TRBD2. The germline V gene encodes CDR1 LNHDA and CDR2 SQIVND (reference sequence). The junction had 21 bases not matched to a gene; V was cut back by 6 bases and J by 4 bases. The CDR3 extends over 20 amino acids.

A single count supports this clone. V and J are TRBV10-3 and TRBJ2-3; D is ambiguous. The V gene's germline CDR1 is ENHRY and CDR2 SYGVKD. The ends were cut back, 4 bases at V and 0 bases at J, with 8 bases in the middle. The CDR3 is made up of 14 amino acids. The CDR3 DNA follows: TGTGCCATCAGTGGGGAAGTGAGCACAGATACGCAGTATTTT. Its translation is CAISGEVSTDTQYF.

The gene calls are TRBV30 and TRBJ2-7; no clear D gene. V dropped 0 bases and J dropped 2 bases, with 11 bases sitting between them. The CDR3 length is 14 residues. CDR1 is GTSNPN and CDR2 is SVGIG in the germline V gene (reference sequence). DNA of the CDR3: TGTGCCTGGAGTGTACGCGAGCCCCCCTACGAGCAGTACTTC. Protein product: CAWSVREPPYEQYF.

On this clone: Germline is not matched at one junction end, which may reflect a read error. V gene TRBV5-1 combines with J gene TRBJ2-1; D remains unclear. This CDR3 is 15 amino acids long. CDR1 SGHRS and CDR2 YFSETQ come from the germline V gene. CDR3 sequence reads: CASSLGNVGPNQQFF. In DNA form, the CDR3 reads TGCGCCAGCAGCTTGGGGAATGTAGGGCCCAATCAGCAGTTCTTC.

The rearrangement links TRBV7-3 to TRBJ1-3; 7 bases map to TRBD1. V trimming: 5 bases; J trimming: 4 bases; junction bases outside the gene matches: 8. Germline CDR1 reads SGHTA; CDR2 reads FQGTGA. CDR3 length: 15 amino acids. DNA for the CDR3: TGTGCCAGCAGCCGCTCGGGGACAGTCGGAAACACCATATATTTT. This gives the protein CASSRSGTVGNTIYF. Full variable domain (missing parts from reference TRBV7-3 and TRBJ1-3): GAGVSQTPSNKVTEKGKYVELRCDPISGHTALYWYRQSLGQGPEFLIYFQGTGAADDSGLPNDRFFAVRPEGSVSTLKIQRTERGDSAVYLCASSRSGTVGNTIYFGEGSWLTVV.

CDR3 sequence (DNA): TGTGCCAGCTGCCGGGACAGGGGCTCCTACGAGCAGTACTTC. As protein: CASCRDRGSYEQYF. The V gene is TRBV2, the J gene TRBJ2-7, with 10 bases identical to TRBD1. The CDR3 is 14 residues long. Trimming cost V 8 bases and J 0 bases; bases outside gene matches: 4. Germline values: CDR1 SNHLY, CDR2 FYNNEI.

V usage is TRBV4-3 and J usage is TRBJ1-5; D is perhaps TRBD1 (6 bases). Germline assignment: CDR1 LGHNA and CDR2 YSLEER. V was cut by 1 base and J by 6 bases, with 19 bases left in between. CDR3 length: 17 amino acids. The DNA for the CDR3 is TGCGCCAGCAGCCAAGGGGGGCCAGGGAGAGTGAGTCAGCCCCAGCATTTT. Its protein is CASSQGGPGRVSQPQHF.

The V and J genes are TRBV6-1 and TRBJ1-2, with D tentatively TRBD1 (5 bases). V was clipped by 2 bases and J by 7 bases, with 11 bases between them. The CDR3 length is 13 residues. From germline, CDR1 is MNHNS and CDR2 SASEGT. The CDR3 nucleotides read TGTGCCAGCAGTGAACGGGGACTTCTTGGCTACACCTTC. The encoded protein is CASSERGLLGYTF.

In this sample, this clone turned up a few times. Relative to the germline gene, one junction end is altered; a read error may explain this. This chain uses TRBV7-7 with TRBJ2-5; no definite D call. The CDR3 is made up of 15 amino acids. The germline gives CDR1 SSHAT, CDR2 FNYEAQ (reference sequence). CDR3 DNA: TGTGCTAGCAGCTTAGGTCCGAGCCTCGGGGAGACCCAGTACTTC. Translating it yields CASSLGPSLGETQYF.

This clone turned up a few times. The chain joins TRBV27 to TRBJ1-2; a possible D gene is TRBD1 (6 bases). Germline V lookup: CDR1 MNHEY, CDR2 SMNVEV (reference sequence). The length of the CDR3 is 15 residues. V was pared by 4 bases and J by 4 bases, with 16 bases between. CDR3: CASSSKPGTFYGYTF. The CDR3 nucleotides are TGTGCCAGCAGTTCTAAGCCCGGGACATTCTATGGCTACACCTTC.

The rearrangement uses TRBV6-6 and TRBJ2-1; TRBD1 or TRBD2 may be the D gene (6 bases each). Trimming stripped 6 bases from V and 0 bases from J, with 12 bases between. The CDR3 totals 15 residues. CDR1 is MNHNY, CDR2 SVGAGI, per germline (reference sequence). The CDR3: CASRDRGHSYNEQFF. Written as DNA, the CDR3 is TGTGCCAGCAGGGACCGGGGGCACTCCTACAATGAGCAGTTCTTC.

The chain links TRBV5-4 to TRBJ1-6; 8 bases map to TRBD1. Losses at the gene ends were 10 bases for V and 5 bases for J; bases not matched to a gene: 20. Germline CDR1 and CDR2: SGHNT and YYREEE (reference sequence). The CDR3 has 18 amino acids. CDR3 nucleotide sequence: TGTGCCTTCCATTCGACAGGGGAAGCTAGAGTTGATAATTCACCCCTCCACTTT. Translation gives CAFHSTGEARVDNSPLHF. The variable domain in full, with the rest retrieved from reference TRBV5-4 and TRBJ1-6, is ETGVTQSPTHLIKTRGQQVTLRCSSQSGHNTVSWYQQALGQGPQFIFQYYREEENGRGNFPPRFSGLQFPNYSSELNVNALELDDSALYLCAFHSTGEARVDNSPLHFGNGTRLTVT.

This chain joins TRBV6-5 and TRBJ2-1; 7 bases line up with TRBD2. After removal of 5 bases from V and 12 bases from J, the junction contained 10 bases not matched to a gene. CDR1 and CDR2 from the germline V gene are MNHEY and SVGAGI. The CDR3 is made up of 13 amino acids. CDR3 sequence (DNA): TGTGCCAGCAGTCTAGCGGCCGCCAGAACGCAGTTCTTC. Its protein is CASSLAAARTQFF.

Concerning this clone: The same CDR3 arises from other DNA sequences in this sample as well. The rearrangement links TRBV5-4 to TRBJ2-5; D remains ambiguous. CDR1 is SGHNT and CDR2 is YYREEE in the germline V gene (reference sequence). V dropped 0 bases and J dropped 2 bases, with 5 bases sitting between them. The CDR3 is 13 residues long. As DNA, the CDR3 is TGTGCCAGCAGCTTGGTAGGGCAAGAGACCCAGTACTTC. Translation gives CASSLVGQETQYF.

The DNA of the CDR3 is TGCGCCAGCAGATCTACCGCCGGGACAGGGTTCAATTCACCCCTCCACTTT. Protein product: CASRSTAGTGFNSPLHF. V and J are TRBV5-1 and TRBJ1-6, with 9 bases lining up with TRBD1. Germline CDR1 reads SGHRS; CDR2 reads YFSETQ. After removal of 5 bases from V and 7 bases from J, the junction contained 13 bases not matched to a gene. The CDR3 is made up of 17 amino acids.

V usage is TRBV4-3 and J usage is TRBJ2-7; tentative D call: TRBD1 (6 bases). V was trimmed by 4 bases and J by 5 bases, leaving 18 bases between them. Germline V gene sequence: CDR1 LGHNA, CDR2 YSLEER. This CDR3 spans 15 amino acids. The CDR3 sequence: CASSRFTGPLNEQYF. The CDR3 bases are TGCGCCAGCAGCCGATTCACAGGGCCCCTTAACGAGCAGTACTTC.

The V call is TRBV7-2, the J call TRBJ2-7; 11 bases are shared with TRBD2. V was pared by 4 bases and J by 4 bases, with 9 bases of the junction left unmatched. The CDR3 has 16 residues. The germline gives CDR1 SGHTA, CDR2 FQGNSA. The CDR3 nucleotides are TGTGCCAGCAGCTCAACCGGACTAGCGGGTGATTACGAGCAGTACTTC. Encoded protein: CASSSTGLAGDYEQYF.

This chain joins TRBV2 and TRBJ1-5, with 8 bases that match TRBD1. Germline V lookup: CDR1 SNHLY, CDR2 FYNNEI. V lost 6 bases to trimming and J lost 6 bases; unmatched junction nucleotides: 7. This CDR3 has 14 amino acids. CDR3 sequence (DNA): TGTGCCAGCAGGGACAGGGTTTCCGCTCAGCCCCAGCATTTT. This gives the protein CASRDRVSAQPQHF.

The chain employs TRBV5-6 and TRBJ2-7, with D possibly TRBD1 on 6 matching bases. The V end lost 4 bases, the J end lost 0 bases, and 17 bases lay between the germline ends. CDR3 length: 16 amino acids. Looked up from germline, CDR1 is SGHDT and CDR2 is YYEEEE. CDR3 DNA: TGTGCCAGCAGCGCCCTGACAGGACAGAGCTCCTACGAGCAGTACTTC. This translates into CASSALTGQSSYEQYF.

The J gene is TRBJ1-3, the V gene TRBV7-9; D might be TRBD1 (6 bases). CDR1 is SEHNR, CDR2 FQNEAQ, per germline (reference sequence). The CDR3 loop spans 15 amino acids. With 6 bases removed from V and 8 bases from J, the gap between germline ends came to 20 bases. Here the CDR3 reads CASSPYSDRRDTIYF. Written as DNA, the CDR3 is TGTGCCAGCAGTCCTTACTCGGACAGACGGGACACCATATATTTT.

The gene calls are TRBV5-1 and TRBJ2-3; D possibly corresponds to TRBD1 (6 bases). The germline V gene has CDR1 SGHRS and CDR2 YFSETQ. V lost 4 bases to trimming and J lost 3 bases, with 12 bases between them. The CDR3 runs 14 residues. CDR3 nucleotide sequence: TGCGCCAGCAGCCTATACAGGGCGACAGATACGCAGTATTTT. Translated, it gives CASSLYRATDTQYF.

The genes are TRBV5-1 and TRBJ2-5, with D perhaps matching TRBD2 (5 bases). The CDR3 sequence is 14 residues long. The V gene lost 1 base and the J gene lost 2 bases, with 9 bases spanning the gap. Germline values: CDR1 SGHRS, CDR2 YFSETQ. CDR3 protein: CASSLIGVQETQYF. Here the CDR3 DNA reads TGCGCCAGCAGCTTGATCGGGGTACAAGAGACCCAGTACTTC.

V gene TRBV11-1 combines with J gene TRBJ1-1; D is unclear. The CDR3 consists of 13 residues. The ends were cut back, 5 bases at V and 4 bases at J, with 11 bases in the middle. CDR1 is SGHAT and CDR2 is FQDESV in the germline V gene (reference sequence). In DNA, the CDR3 is TGTGCCAGCAGCGTTGGGTCGCGCACTGAAGCTTTCTTT. Protein: CASSVGSRTEAFF.

This sequence joins TRBV7-2 and TRBJ2-1; D tentatively fits TRBD1 or TRBD2 (6 bases each). Trimming removed 8 bases at V and 0 bases at J, with 20 bases between. CDR3 size: 17 residues. Germline V gives CDR1 SGHTA, CDR2 FQGNSA. The CDR3 coding sequence is TGTGCCAGCCTAGACCCCTTCGAGGGGGGCTCCTACAATGAGCAGTTCTTC. Its translation is CASLDPFEGGSYNEQFF.